This paragraph covers one T cell receptor (beta chain) sequence. This sample was taken from a study of T cell responses to AZD1222 COVID-19 vaccine. CDR3 length: 15 amino acids. The germline V gene has CDR1 LNHDA and CDR2 SQIVND (reference sequence). Trimming took off 3 bases at V and 2 bases at J, with 14 bases between the two ends. Repertoires were generated with immunoSEQ multiplex PCR, while TCRdb's copy carries only in-frame clones and drops some. The data contain over 150,000 clones, approximately 87% of them singletons. V gene TRBV19 combines with J gene TRBJ2-7, with D uncertain. The TCR comes from an adult who received the AZD1222 COVID-19 vaccine. Here the sequenced sample was peripheral blood, taken 28 days after the second AZD1222 dose. Here the CDR3 DNA reads TGTGCCAGTAGTATCGGGCCCACTCTAGCCTACGAGCAGTACTTC. The encoded protein is CASSIGPTLAYEQYF.